This T cell receptor beta chain appears in the sequencing data of a study of CD8+CD57+ T cells in acquired aplastic anemia. In the study overall: When averaged, DNA from sorted CD4+ and CD8+ cells came to around 3.1 ug. CD4+ cells from healthy donors averaged approximately 11 million reads. Findings of the study overall: Patients showed no significant difference from controls in CD8+ Simpson's diversity. Found in both controls and patients were twenty-nine CD8+ CDR3 sequences.

In the case of this clonotype: Its antigen is as yet unknown.

Genomic DNA templated the TCR beta VDJ and CDR3 profiling. TCRdb passed the reads through MiXCR, listing each CDR3 protein once. The sample holds 100,000 to 150,000 distinct CDR3 sequences; roughly 50% are singletons and the top ten take 2.5%. This CDR3 region has 15 residues. Germline CDR1 is LNHNV and CDR2 is YYDKDF (reference sequence). With 0 bases removed from V and 1 base from J, the gap between germline ends came to 8 bases. Material: sorted CD4+, CD8+, or CD8+CD57+ T cells (not recorded which) from PBMCs. The chain joins TRBV15 to TRBJ2-3; D is possibly TRBD2 (6 bases). The TCR comes from a human donor in good health, serving as a control. The CDR3 loop is CATSRDWGGTDTQYF. The DNA of the CDR3 is TGTGCCACCAGCAGAGATTGGGGGGGCACAGATACGCAGTATTTT.